This T cell receptor (beta chain) was identified in a study of CD8+ T cells in alopecia areata. At the level of the study: In an open-label trial, patients got 5 to 10 mg tofacitinib twice daily.

Sequencing relied on a cDNA template that was reverse transcribed from extracted RNA. TCRdb's table, derived via immunoSEQ multiplex PCR, lists solely in-frame clones and lacks some. The sample has about 150,000 clones; more than 40% are singletons. CDR1 is MNHNS, CDR2 SASEGT, per germline. CDR3 length equals 14 residues. The V end lost 8 bases, the J end lost 5 bases, and 15 bases lay between the germline ends. The sequence was obtained from a human donor with alopecia areata. The rearrangement links TRBV6-1 to TRBJ2-2; weak D call: TRBD1 (8 bases). The source material was CD4+ T cells sorted from blood. The CDR3 DNA reads as TGTGCCAGCGTTGGACAGGGAGGGACCGGGGAGCTGTTTTTT. Amino acid sequence: CASVGQGGTGELFF.